The rows below give T cell receptor beta chains drawn from one sample of a study of blood T cell repertoires in COVID-19. Data came from immunoSEQ multiplex PCR; TCRdb stores just in-frame clones and leaves some out. The sample lists approximately 100,000 clones; over 70% were seen once. The sample taken for sequencing was peripheral blood. The receptors come from a man in his forties or fifties with acute or convalescent COVID-19. Each CDR3 is given with its conserved first and last residue. Fields, in order: J gene, V gene, D gene, clone size, CDR3 protein, CDR3 DNA. D genes are given only for firm matches. Where a row states a size, it is once, few, many or the class of an expanded clone; other rows omit it.

J gene: TRBJ2-5; V gene: TRBV7-6; D gene: TRBD1; clone size: -; CDR3 protein: CASSRLGTGGLETQYF; CDR3 DNA: TGTGCCAGCAGCAGACTCGGGACAGGGGGCTTAGAGACCCAGTACTTC
J gene: TRBJ1-2; V gene: TRBV11-2; D gene: -; clone size: -; CDR3 protein: CASSPDSAYGYTF; CDR3 DNA: TGTGCCAGCAGTCCGGACTCTGCCTATGGCTACACCTTC
J gene: TRBJ2-7; V gene: TRBV27; D gene: TRBD2; clone size: -; CDR3 protein: CASSRGGGFEQYF; CDR3 DNA: TGTGCCAGCAGTCGCGGGGGGGGCTTTGAGCAGTACTTC
J gene: TRBJ1-2; V gene: TRBV28; D gene: TRBD1; clone size: -; CDR3 protein: CASGTGGDYGYTF; CDR3 DNA: TGTGCCAGCGGAACAGGGGGCGACTATGGCTACACCTTC
J gene: TRBJ2-5; V gene: TRBV5-1; D gene: -; clone size: -; CDR3 protein: CASRYRLETQYF; CDR3 DNA: TGCGCCAGCAGATACCGGTTGGAGACCCAGTACTTC
J gene: TRBJ2-2; V gene: TRBV7-6; D gene: TRBD1; clone size: -; CDR3 protein: CASSLAGQGEGATTGELFF; CDR3 DNA: TGTGCCAGCAGCTTAGCCGGGCAGGGTGAGGGGGCGACGACCGGGGAGCTGTTTTTT
J gene: TRBJ2-7; V gene: TRBV4-1; D gene: -; clone size: -; CDR3 protein: CASSHAILAYEQYF; CDR3 DNA: TGCGCCAGCAGCCATGCGATCTTGGCCTACGAGCAGTACTTC
J gene: TRBJ2-2; V gene: TRBV10-2; D gene: TRBD1; clone size: once; CDR3 protein: CASRKTGVNTGELFF; CDR3 DNA: TGCGCCAGCAGGAAAACAGGGGTTAACACCGGGGAGCTGTTTTTT
J gene: TRBJ1-2; V gene: TRBV14; D gene: -; clone size: -; CDR3 protein: CASSQVPLGDGYTF; CDR3 DNA: TGTGCCAGCAGCCAAGTACCCCTTGGAGATGGCTACACCTTC
J gene: TRBJ2-5; V gene: TRBV2; D gene: -; clone size: -; CDR3 protein: CASSEGALRQGTQYF; CDR3 DNA: TGTGCCAGCAGTGAAGGAGCACTCCGTCAGGGGACCCAGTACTTC
J gene: TRBJ2-3; V gene: TRBV6-1; D gene: -; clone size: -; CDR3 protein: CASSDRRGDTQYF; CDR3 DNA: TGTGCCAGCAGTGATAGAAGGGGGGATACGCAGTATTTT
J gene: TRBJ1-4; V gene: TRBV5-6; D gene: -; clone size: few; CDR3 protein: CASSLPGSDEKLFF; CDR3 DNA: TGTGCCAGCAGCTTACCGGGTTCCGATGAAAAACTGTTTTTT
J gene: TRBJ2-1; V gene: TRBV28; D gene: -; clone size: -; CDR3 protein: CASGTTGFDEQFF; CDR3 DNA: TGTGCCAGCGGCACTACAGGGTTTGATGAGCAGTTCTTC
J gene: TRBJ2-3; V gene: TRBV6-5; D gene: TRBD2; clone size: -; CDR3 protein: CASTLAGHTDTQYF; CDR3 DNA: TGTGCCAGCACCCTAGCGGGACACACAGATACGCAGTATTTT
J gene: TRBJ2-1; V gene: TRBV7-2; D gene: -; clone size: -; CDR3 protein: CASSPWDTSYNEQFF; CDR3 DNA: TGTGCCAGCAGCCCCTGGGACACTTCCTACAATGAGCAGTTCTTC
J gene: TRBJ2-7; V gene: TRBV2; D gene: TRBD2; clone size: -; CDR3 protein: CASSVSGRPGEQYF; CDR3 DNA: TGTGCCAGCAGTGTTAGCGGGAGGCCGGGGGAGCAGTACTTC
J gene: TRBJ2-1; V gene: TRBV29-1; D gene: -; clone size: once; CDR3 protein: CSVEGRSSYNEQFF; CDR3 DNA: TGCAGCGTTGAGGGGCGGAGCTCCTACAATGAGCAGTTCTTC
J gene: TRBJ2-5; V gene: TRBV5-1; D gene: -; clone size: -; CDR3 protein: CASSYLPGEGETQYF; CDR3 DNA: TGCGCCAGCAGCTACCTTCCGGGAGAGGGAGAGACCCAGTACTTC
J gene: TRBJ2-5; V gene: TRBV19; D gene: TRBD1; clone size: -; CDR3 protein: CASSPGTGVETQYF; CDR3 DNA: TGTGCCAGTAGCCCCGGGACAGGGGTAGAGACCCAGTACTTC
J gene: TRBJ2-1; V gene: TRBV1; D gene: -; clone size: -; CDR3 protein: CTSSQDETRVCNEQFF; CDR3 DNA: TGCACCAGCAGCCAAGACGAGACTAGAGTGTGCAATGAGCAGTTCTTC
J gene: TRBJ2-5; V gene: TRBV11-2; D gene: -; clone size: -; CDR3 protein: CASSLRTTYGTQYF; CDR3 DNA: TGTGCCAGCAGCCTCAGGACTACATATGGGACCCAGTACTTC
J gene: TRBJ2-7; V gene: TRBV14; D gene: -; clone size: -; CDR3 protein: CASSLTGTLLLGEQYF; CDR3 DNA: TGTGCCAGCAGCCTGACAGGGACTCTTTTATTGGGAGAGCAGTACTTC
J gene: TRBJ2-3; V gene: TRBV13; D gene: TRBD2; clone size: -; CDR3 protein: CASSLEGEAGGVTDTQYF; CDR3 DNA: TGTGCCAGCAGCTTAGAGGGGGAGGCGGGAGGAGTGACAGATACGCAGTATTTT
J gene: TRBJ2-1; V gene: TRBV5-1; D gene: -; clone size: -; CDR3 protein: CASSLSPFSYNEQFF; CDR3 DNA: TGCGCCAGCAGCCTGAGCCCGTTCTCCTACAATGAGCAGTTCTTC
J gene: TRBJ1-5; V gene: TRBV18; D gene: TRBD1; clone size: few; CDR3 protein: CASSPTGAGQPQHF; CDR3 DNA: TGTGCCAGCTCACCGACAGGGGCAGGTCAGCCCCAGCATTTT
J gene: TRBJ2-1; V gene: TRBV12-3/TRBV12-4; D gene: -; clone size: -; CDR3 protein: CASSSHGYNEQFF; CDR3 DNA: TGTGCCAGCAGTTCCCACGGTTACAATGAGCAGTTCTTC
J gene: TRBJ2-4; V gene: TRBV3-1/TRBV3-2; D gene: -; clone size: -; CDR3 protein: CASSQSQNIQYF; CDR3 DNA: TGTGCCAGCAGCCAAAGCCAAAACATTCAGTACTTC
J gene: TRBJ2-1; V gene: TRBV21-1; D gene: -; clone size: -; CDR3 protein: CASSKAGGREYEQFF; CDR3 DNA: TGTGCCAGCAGCAAAGCGGGCGGGAGGGAATATGAGCAGTTCTTC
J gene: TRBJ2-7; V gene: TRBV27; D gene: TRBD2; clone size: -; CDR3 protein: CATKRASGSYEQYF; CDR3 DNA: TGTGCCACTAAGAGGGCTAGCGGGTCCTACGAGCAGTACTTC
J gene: TRBJ2-5; V gene: TRBV10-3; D gene: TRBD1; clone size: -; CDR3 protein: CAIRGTGPQGTQYF; CDR3 DNA: TGTGCCATCAGGGGGACAGGGCCCCAAGGGACCCAGTACTTC
J gene: TRBJ1-6; V gene: TRBV6-6; D gene: TRBD1; clone size: -; CDR3 protein: CASSPQGAGSSYNSPLHF; CDR3 DNA: TGTGCCAGCAGTCCTCAGGGGGCAGGGAGCTCCTATAATTCACCCCTCCACTTT
J gene: TRBJ2-1; V gene: TRBV7-9; D gene: TRBD2; clone size: -; CDR3 protein: CASSLFGLAAYNEQFF; CDR3 DNA: TGTGCCAGCAGCCTTTTCGGACTAGCGGCCTACAATGAGCAGTTCTTC
J gene: TRBJ2-4; V gene: TRBV14; D gene: TRBD2; clone size: -; CDR3 protein: CASSRAPLLAGAKNIQYF; CDR3 DNA: TGTGCCAGCAGCCGAGCGCCGTTACTAGCGGGAGCCAAAAACATTCAGTACTTC
J gene: TRBJ2-5; V gene: TRBV25-1; D gene: -; clone size: -; CDR3 protein: CASSQNNRGGKETQYF; CDR3 DNA: TGTGCCAGCAGTCAAAATAACAGAGGGGGAAAAGAGACCCAGTACTTC
J gene: TRBJ2-7; V gene: TRBV5-4; D gene: TRBD2; clone size: -; CDR3 protein: CASSPGGLAASYEQYF; CDR3 DNA: TGTGCCAGCAGCCCTGGGGGACTAGCGGCAAGCTACGAGCAGTACTTC
J gene: TRBJ2-7; V gene: TRBV11-2; D gene: TRBD2; clone size: -; CDR3 protein: CASSLGLAGREQYF; CDR3 DNA: TGTGCCAGCAGCTTGGGACTAGCCGGTAGGGAGCAGTACTTC
J gene: TRBJ2-7; V gene: TRBV3-1/TRBV3-2; D gene: -; clone size: -; CDR3 protein: CASSAKYEQYF; CDR3 DNA: TGTGCCAGCAGCGCTAAATACGAGCAGTACTTC
J gene: TRBJ2-3; V gene: TRBV10-2; D gene: TRBD2; clone size: -; CDR3 protein: CASSELAGGTDTQYF; CDR3 DNA: TGCGCCAGCAGTGAGCTAGCGGGTGGCACAGATACGCAGTATTTT
J gene: TRBJ2-2; V gene: TRBV19; D gene: TRBD2; clone size: -; CDR3 protein: CASSSTLVAGFTGELFF; CDR3 DNA: TGTGCCAGTAGCAGTACTTTGGTAGCGGGATTCACCGGGGAGCTGTTTTTT
J gene: TRBJ2-7; V gene: TRBV3-1/TRBV3-2; D gene: -; clone size: -; CDR3 protein: CASSSLRGEQYF; CDR3 DNA: TGTGCCAGCAGCTCACTTCGAGGGGAGCAGTACTTC
J gene: TRBJ2-7; V gene: TRBV5-5; D gene: TRBD1; clone size: -; CDR3 protein: CASSLTGGTYEQYF; CDR3 DNA: TGTGCCAGCAGCCTGACAGGGGGCACCTACGAGCAGTACTTC
J gene: TRBJ1-2; V gene: TRBV14; D gene: TRBD1; clone size: -; CDR3 protein: CASSLGQGGYYGYTF; CDR3 DNA: TGTGCCAGCAGCCTCGGACAGGGAGGGTACTATGGCTACACCTTC
J gene: TRBJ2-2; V gene: TRBV30; D gene: -; clone size: -; CDR3 protein: CAWRVRANTGELFF; CDR3 DNA: TGTGCCTGGAGGGTCAGGGCGAACACCGGGGAGCTGTTTTTT
J gene: TRBJ1-5; V gene: TRBV2; D gene: -; clone size: few; CDR3 protein: CASSPLGGGNQPQHF; CDR3 DNA: TGTGCCAGCAGTCCCCTGGGGGGAGGCAATCAGCCCCAGCATTTT
J gene: TRBJ2-1; V gene: TRBV6-2/TRBV6-3; D gene: TRBD1; clone size: -; CDR3 protein: CASSSGGEQFF; CDR3 DNA: TGTGCCAGCAGTTCAGGGGGCGAGCAGTTCTTC
J gene: TRBJ1-5; V gene: TRBV2; D gene: -; clone size: -; CDR3 protein: CASSEEGNQPQHF; CDR3 DNA: TGTGCCAGCAGTGAGGAGGGGAATCAGCCCCAGCATTTT
J gene: TRBJ2-7; V gene: TRBV5-4; D gene: TRBD2; clone size: -; CDR3 protein: CASSLLDSGISEQYF; CDR3 DNA: TGTGCCAGCAGCTTGTTGGATAGCGGGATATCCGAGCAGTACTTC
J gene: TRBJ2-7; V gene: TRBV2; D gene: TRBD2; clone size: -; CDR3 protein: CASKDHPGREQYF; CDR3 DNA: TGTGCCAGCAAGGACCATCCCGGGAGGGAGCAGTACTTC
J gene: TRBJ2-6; V gene: TRBV6-1; D gene: -; clone size: once; CDR3 protein: CASSDSGWAGANVLTF; CDR3 DNA: TGTGCCAGCAGTGATTCCGGGTGGGCTGGGGCCAACGTCCTGACTTTC
J gene: TRBJ2-2; V gene: TRBV30; D gene: TRBD2; clone size: few; CDR3 protein: CAHQREGHDTGELFF; CDR3 DNA: TGTGCCCACCAGCGGGAGGGCCACGACACCGGGGAGCTGTTTTTT
J gene: TRBJ1-2; V gene: TRBV6-5; D gene: -; clone size: -; CDR3 protein: CASSYSADYGYTF; CDR3 DNA: TGTGCCAGCAGTTACTCGGCAGACTATGGCTACACCTTC
J gene: TRBJ1-2; V gene: TRBV10-3; D gene: -; clone size: -; CDR3 protein: CAISVLPGLGYTF; CDR3 DNA: TGTGCCATCAGTGTCCTGCCAGGGTTGGGCTACACCTTC